This record concerns one T cell receptor beta chain sequence. The antigen it binds to is not known. Base qualities are not provided; no much larger clone lies one nucleotide away. The library was built by means of 5' RACE. These reads were obtained on an Illumina HiSeq 2500. A second PCR of about 6 to 11 cycles was run with a J-beta primer mix and a sample-barcoded 5' primer. Each TCR beta cDNA molecule received a unique molecular identifier from a template-switch 5' adaptor carrying 12 random nucleotides. Each sample yielded at least 3 million CDR3-containing paired-end reads. First-strand cDNA synthesis was performed from all RNA using the Mint cDNA synthesis kit, with priming by a TRBC-specific oligonucleotide. Following uracil-DNA glycosylase treatment, a first 18-cycle PCR with universal primers M1SS and BC2_uni_R was performed on all cDNA. In the authors' own workflow: For normalization, 1 million high-quality reads were randomly selected from each sample, with every read carrying a distinct molecular identifier. Reads sharing molecular identifiers were discarded rather than binned into consensus sequences. MiTCR, run with a Q25 quality threshold and the strictest error-elimination algorithm, handled CDR3 identification, clonotype clustering and error correction. A nonparametric unseen species model with Euler transformation was used to estimate a lower bound on total TCR beta diversity. TCRdb's own reprocessing of the public reads used fastp at Q25 and MiXCR and kept productive beta chains. Entries that share a CDR3 protein sequence are merged under the most common genes and DNA. TCRdb, rather than the study authors, made the V and J calls. In all, the sample holds roughly 2 million distinct CDR3 sequences, and 40% to 55% of those were seen once. The top ten constitute more than 2% of the sample.

These data belong to a study of blood T cells in healthy people across ages (dated by TCRdb to the mid-2010s). Study-wide context: Template switching captured roughly one uniquely barcoded TCR beta cDNA molecule per two T cells in model experiments. The study analyzed two additional independent replicas of 1 million unique cDNA reads from the same blood draw for two donors, one aged 18 to 30 and one aged 80 or older. To avoid experimental bias, donors of different ages were randomly spread across the sequencing lanes. To track age-related changes in TCR beta repertoire diversity, the study relied on deep sequencing normalized with unique cDNA molecular identifiers. Four age groups were formed from the donors: young (average 16 years), middle-aged (around 40), aged (roughly 58) and long-lived (approximately 78).

The approximately 39 donors, aged roughly 6 to 100 years, were systemically healthy Caucasian individuals from Russia. Each donor gave around 9.5 milliliters of peripheral blood, collected into EDTA-treated Vacutainer tubes. PBMCs were isolated by Ficoll-Paque density-gradient centrifugation, with at least 7 million obtained per sample. Trizol reagent was used to extract total RNA from the PBMCs, yielding at least 5 micrograms per sample. The percentages of naive CD45RAhigh/CD27high T cells were determined by flow cytometry on a PBMC aliquot from every donor. The study at large found these results: A strong correlation was found between observed TCR beta diversity and the percentage of naive T cells measured by flow cytometry. As age increased, observed TCR beta diversity per million T cells dropped in a roughly linear way, and a significant reduction was already evident by age approximately 40. Estimates of total diversity based on one million sequenced T cells were considered lower bounds and underestimates. Donor CMV infection status was unknown, potentially confounding age-related changes in expanded clonotypes. Compared with the aged group, more naive CD4+ T cells, fewer expanded clones and increased TCR diversity were shown by the long-lived group, suggesting age selection. Bulk unsorted PBMC profiling prevented conclusive comparison of naive and antigen-experienced compartments.

There are 13 amino acids in the CDR3, from cysteine to phenylalanine inclusive. The only DNA kept is the CDR3, 39 bases in frame from the first base. Via the germline V gene (reference sequence), CDR1 is DFQATT and CDR2 SNEGSKA. The junction shows trimming of 6 bases on V and 2 bases on J, plus 14 bases between the germline ends. The receptor chain draws on TRBV20-1 and TRBJ2-7; the D gene is possibly TRBD1 or TRBD2, each agreeing over 5 bases. This TCR derives from a woman between 35 and 50 years old in good health. Sequencing was done on a sample of blood. The CDR3 corresponds to CSARRGATYEQYF. The nucleotide sequence is given as TGCAGTGCCCGTCGGGGCGCTACCTACGAGCAGTACTTC.